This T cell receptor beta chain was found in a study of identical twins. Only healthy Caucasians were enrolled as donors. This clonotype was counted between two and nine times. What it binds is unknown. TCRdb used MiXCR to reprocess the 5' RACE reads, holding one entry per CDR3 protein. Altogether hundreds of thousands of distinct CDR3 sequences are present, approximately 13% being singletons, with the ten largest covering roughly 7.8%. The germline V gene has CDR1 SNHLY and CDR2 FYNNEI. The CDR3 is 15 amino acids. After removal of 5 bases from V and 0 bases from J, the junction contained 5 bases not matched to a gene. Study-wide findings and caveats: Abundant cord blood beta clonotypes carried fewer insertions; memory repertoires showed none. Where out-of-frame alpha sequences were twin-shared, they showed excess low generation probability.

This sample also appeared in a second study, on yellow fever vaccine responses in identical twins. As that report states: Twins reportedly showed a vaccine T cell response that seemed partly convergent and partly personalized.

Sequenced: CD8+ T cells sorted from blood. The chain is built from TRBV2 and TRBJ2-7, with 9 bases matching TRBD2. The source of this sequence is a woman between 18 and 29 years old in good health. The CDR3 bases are TGTGCCAGCAGTCCCGGGACTAGCATCTCCTACGAGCAGTACTTC. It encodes CASSPGTSISYEQYF. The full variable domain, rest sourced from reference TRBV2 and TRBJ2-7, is EPEVTQTPSHQVTQMGQEVILRCVPISNHLYFYWYRQILGQKVEFLVSFYNNEISEKSEIFDDQFSVERPDGSNFTLKIRSTKLEDSAMYFCASSPGTSISYEQYFGPGTRLTVT.